This T cell receptor (beta chain) is from a study of cytomegalovirus exposure and HLA in healthy donors. Germline loops: CDR1 LNHNV, CDR2 YYDKDF (reference sequence). Trimming removed 0 bases from V and 2 bases from J, with 16 bases in between. The CDR3 consists of 17 residues. Worth noting for this clone: Antigen specificity is unknown.

Sequenced by immunoSEQ multiplex PCR; TCRdb stores in-frame clones only, minus some. This sample has approximately 98,000 clones; 70% to 90% occur once, and the top ten carry over 2.5%. General study results and limits: Clusters of TCRs from the first cohort tended to co-occur in the 120 or so validation repertoires (as a later analysis found).

The genes are TRBV15 and TRBJ1-1; a possible D gene is TRBD1 (5 bases). This TCR derives from a woman between 18 and 29 years old in good health and CMV-seronegative. The sample was PBMCs. This CDR3 is CATSRDLLGVKNTEAFF. For the CDR3, the DNA is TGTGCCACCAGCAGAGATCTTTTAGGGGTGAAAAACACTGAAGCTTTCTTT.